A selection of T cell receptor beta chains follows, all from one sample in a study of shared clonotypes between healthy human individuals. Measured with immunoSEQ multiplex PCR; TCRdb has only the in-frame clones, and not every one. This table holds approximately 1.9 million clones, just over 90% found once. The specimen was naive CD8+ T cells from PBMCs. These receptors were obtained from a man younger than 35 in good health. Some clones in this sample may be carry-over from other donors' samples. The CDR3 runs from the conserved cysteine through the conserved F or W. Fields, in order: clone size, J gene, V gene, D gene, CDR3 DNA, CDR3 protein. A D gene is named only where the DNA matches it firmly. Not all rows give a size; the values are once, few, many and, for expanded clones, a class.

>-|TRBJ2-1|TRBV7-3|-
TGTGCCAGCAGCTTATCTCCTGAGGGCCCCCATGAGCAGTTCTTC
CASSLSPEGPHEQFF
>-|TRBJ1-5|TRBV5-6|TRBD1
TGTGCCAGCAGCTGGGGGACAGGCAATCAGCCCCAGCATTTT
CASSWGTGNQPQHF
>-|TRBJ1-2|TRBV5-1|-
TGCGCCAGCAGCTTGGCCAACCCAAACTATGGCTACACCTTC
CASSLANPNYGYTF
>-|TRBJ2-7|TRBV5-4|-
TGTGCCAGCAGCACCCGGGCCGGATCCTACGAGCAGTACTTC
CASSTRAGSYEQYF
>-|TRBJ2-3|TRBV18|-
TGTGCCAGCTCACCACCACGGGCCACCGATACGCAGTATTTT
CASSPPRATDTQYF
>once|TRBJ2-4|TRBV27|-
TGTGCCAGCAGTCCCCTCGGGCAGGTCGTTCAGTACTTC
CASSPLGQVVQYF
>-|TRBJ1-1|TRBV4-2|-
TGTGCCAGCAGCCAAGAATTGCAGCTCCAGAACACTGAAGCTTTCTTT
CASSQELQLQNTEAFF
>-|TRBJ2-7|TRBV7-3|TRBD1
TGTGCCAGCAGCCCCGAACTTGACAGGGTCTCGTCCTACGAGCAGTACTTC
CASSPELDRVSSYEQYF
>-|TRBJ2-1|TRBV4-3|-
TGCGCCAGCAGCCTCACTGGCTCCCCGGGGAATGAGCAGTTCTTC
CASSLTGSPGNEQFF
>-|TRBJ1-1|TRBV28|-
TGTGCCAGCAGTTTAGGTAAAGGCACTGAAGCTTTCTTT
CASSLGKGTEAFF
>-|TRBJ2-1|TRBV5-4|-
TGTGCCAGCAGCTACCTAGTCACGGGAGATGAAGAGCAGTTCTTC
CASSYLVTGDEEQFF
>-|TRBJ1-4|TRBV9|-
TGTGCCAGCAGCGTGGGGGGAGGTAATGAAAAACTGTTTTTT
CASSVGGGNEKLFF
>-|TRBJ1-6|TRBV28|-
TGTGCCAGCAGTCTGACGTGGGGGGGATCACCCCTCCACTTT
CASSLTWGGSPLHF
>-|TRBJ1-5|TRBV19|TRBD1
TGTGCCAGTAGCGAACCAAGGAGACAGGGGGAGTACGGCAATCAGCCCCAGCATTTT
CASSEPRRQGEYGNQPQHF
>-|TRBJ1-4|TRBV18|-
TGTGCCAGCTCACTGGACGTAGGGGTCGGTGAAAAACTGTTTTTT
CASSLDVGVGEKLFF
>-|TRBJ1-3|TRBV15|-
TGTGCCACCAGCAGAGGGCAGGGTGAGCGAAACACCATATATTTT
CATSRGQGERNTIYF
>once|TRBJ2-7|TRBV10-2|-
TGCGCCAGCAGCCCCGACCACTCCTACGAGCAGTACTTC
CASSPDHSYEQYF
>-|TRBJ2-3|TRBV5-1|-
TGCGCCAGCGGTGCCCCACCCACAGATACGCAGTATTTT
CASGAPPTDTQYF
>-|TRBJ1-5|TRBV7-8|TRBD1
TGTGCCAGCAGCTTTCTCCGGACAGGGGGCAATCAGCCCCAGCATTTT
CASSFLRTGGNQPQHF
>few|TRBJ1-1|TRBV4-1|-
TGCGCCAGCAGCCAAGTGGTGAGGGTTACTGAAGCTTTCTTT
CASSQVVRVTEAFF
>-|TRBJ2-2|TRBV28|-
TGTGCCAGCATCCCCCTCTTGGCTAGGCAAGCCGGGGAGCTGTTTTTT
CASIPLLARQAGELFF
>-|TRBJ2-7|TRBV10-3|-
TGTGCCACCGATTTAACAGGGGGGAGGGACGAGCAGTACTTC
CATDLTGGRDEQYF
>-|TRBJ2-5|TRBV11-2|TRBD2
TGTGCCAGCAGTCCTCCGGGGGGGATCCAAGAGACCCAGTACTTC
CASSPPGGIQETQYF